This T cell receptor beta chain was identified during a study of T cells after posttransplantation cyclophosphamide. Regarding the study as a whole: Donor CD8+ memory clones often dominated recipient blood repertoires at later times. Recipient CMV seropositivity and CMV reactivation strongly tracked TRB clonality. Tissue-infiltrating T cells from skin or gut overlapped little with blood T cells.

Treatment was busulfan-fludarabine conditioning, a marrow graft, and cyclophosphamide on days +3 and +4. Germline V gene sequence: CDR1 LNHDA, CDR2 SQIVND (reference sequence). CDR3 length: 16 amino acids. The V end was cut by 3 bases, the J end by 4 bases, with 17 bases between. Remarks on this clone: Its target is not known.

Produced via immunoSEQ multiplex PCR; TCRdb's table is partial and in-frame only. This sample has 35,000 to 40,000 clones, with just under 80% found just once. V and J are TRBV19 and TRBJ2-3, with a weak D call TRBD1 (6 bases). The material sequenced was CD4+ T cells sorted from blood, taken just over 1,900 days after a stem cell transplant with posttransplant cyclophosphamide. The TCR sequence derives from a female patient aged 40 to 55 who received an allogeneic stem cell transplant from a related donor, was CMV-positive, and had no GVHD. Certain T cells may be donor cells from the graft. CDR3 sequence (DNA): TGTGCCAGTAGTATGGGTCAGGGGCGAACGGCAGATACGCAGTATTTT. Its protein product is CASSMGQGRTADTQYF.